This T cell receptor beta chain appears in the sequencing data of a study of blood T cell repertoires in COVID-19. Study in general: Samples representing acute and convalescent COVID-19 were sourced from the United States, Italy and Spain. Sample material is recorded as cDNA or gDNA derived from T cells, B-cell-depleted T cells, or PBMCs.

Libraries were prepared by immunoSEQ multiplex PCR; TCRdb keeps only in-frame clonotypes and omits some of them. The table records a few hundred thousand clones, 90% of them present only once. The length of the CDR3 is 12 residues. Between the trimmed V and J ends, which lost 6 bases and 3 bases, there was a span of 9 bases. Germline V gene sequence: CDR1 SGHAT, CDR2 FQDESV (reference sequence). Membership in each cohort depended on participant-reported clinical history. V gene TRBV11-1 combines with J gene TRBJ2-7, with TRBD1 as a possible D gene (5 bases). The sequenced sample consisted of PBMCs or T cells enriched from blood (not recorded which). The clonotype comes from a woman under 30 with acute COVID-19. This CDR3 is CASRGPVYEQYF. CDR3 nucleotide sequence: TGTGCCAGCAGGGGGCCAGTCTACGAGCAGTACTTC.